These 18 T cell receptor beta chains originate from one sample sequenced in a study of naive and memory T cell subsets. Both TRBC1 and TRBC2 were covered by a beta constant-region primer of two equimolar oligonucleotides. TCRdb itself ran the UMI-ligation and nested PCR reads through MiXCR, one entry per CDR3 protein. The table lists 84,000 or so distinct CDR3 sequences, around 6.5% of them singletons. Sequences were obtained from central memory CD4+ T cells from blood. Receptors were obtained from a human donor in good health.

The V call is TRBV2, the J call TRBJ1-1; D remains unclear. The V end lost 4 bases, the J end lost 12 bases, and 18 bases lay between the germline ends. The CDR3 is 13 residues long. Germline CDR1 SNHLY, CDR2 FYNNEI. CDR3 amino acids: CASSVTGLFFTFF. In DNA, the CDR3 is TGTGCCAGCAGTGTTACGGGCCTCTTTTTCACTTTCTTT.

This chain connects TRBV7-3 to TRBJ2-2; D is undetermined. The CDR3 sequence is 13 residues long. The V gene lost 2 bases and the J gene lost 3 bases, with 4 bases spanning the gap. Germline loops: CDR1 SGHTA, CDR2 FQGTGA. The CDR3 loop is CASSLVHTGELFF. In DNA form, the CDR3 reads TGTGCCAGCAGCTTAGTCCACACCGGGGAGCTGTTTTTT.

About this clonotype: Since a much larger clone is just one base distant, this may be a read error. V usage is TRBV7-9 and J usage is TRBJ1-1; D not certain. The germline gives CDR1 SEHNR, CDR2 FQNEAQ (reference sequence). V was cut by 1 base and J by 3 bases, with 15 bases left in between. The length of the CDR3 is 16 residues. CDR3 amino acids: CASSLVRSQMYTEAFF. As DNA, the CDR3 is TGTGCCAGCAGCTTAGTGAGATCGCAGATGTACACTGAAGCTTTCTTT.

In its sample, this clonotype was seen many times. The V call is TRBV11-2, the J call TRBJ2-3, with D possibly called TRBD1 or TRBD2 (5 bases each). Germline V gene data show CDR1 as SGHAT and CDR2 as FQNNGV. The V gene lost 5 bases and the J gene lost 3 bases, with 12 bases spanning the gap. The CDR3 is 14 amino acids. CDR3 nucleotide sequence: TGTGCCAGCAGCCTCGACAGAGGGACAGATACGCAGTATTTT. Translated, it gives CASSLDRGTDTQYF.

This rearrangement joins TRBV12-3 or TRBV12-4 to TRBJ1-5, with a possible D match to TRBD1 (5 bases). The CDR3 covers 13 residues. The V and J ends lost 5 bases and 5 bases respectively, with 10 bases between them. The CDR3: CASSGGYDQPQHF. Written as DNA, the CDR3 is TGTGCCAGCAGTGGGGGTTATGATCAGCCCCAGCATTTT.

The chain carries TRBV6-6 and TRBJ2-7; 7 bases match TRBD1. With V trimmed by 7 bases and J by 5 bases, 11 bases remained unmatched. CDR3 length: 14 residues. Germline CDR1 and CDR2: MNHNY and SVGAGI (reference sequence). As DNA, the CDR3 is TGTGCCAGCAAGAAGACAGGGATGGGCGACGAGCAGTACTTC. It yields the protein CASKKTGMGDEQYF.

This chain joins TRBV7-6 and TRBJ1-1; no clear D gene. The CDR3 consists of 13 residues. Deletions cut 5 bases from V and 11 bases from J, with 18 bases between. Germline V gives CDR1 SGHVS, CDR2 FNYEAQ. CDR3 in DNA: TGTGCCAGCAGCCCCTCAGTCGGGTTTGGCGCTTTCTTT. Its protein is CASSPSVGFGAFF.

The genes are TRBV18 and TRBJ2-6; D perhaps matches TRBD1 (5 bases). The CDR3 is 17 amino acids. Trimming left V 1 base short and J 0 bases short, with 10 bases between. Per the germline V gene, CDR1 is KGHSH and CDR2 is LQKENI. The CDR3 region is CASSPQGPYSGANVLTF. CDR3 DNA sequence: TGTGCCAGCTCACCACAGGGGCCGTACTCTGGGGCCAACGTCCTGACTTTC.

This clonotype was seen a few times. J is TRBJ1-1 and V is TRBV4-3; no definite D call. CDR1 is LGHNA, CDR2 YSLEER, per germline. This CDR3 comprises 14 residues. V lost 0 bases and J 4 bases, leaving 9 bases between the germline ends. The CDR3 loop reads CASSQDLRATEAFF. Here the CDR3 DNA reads TGCGCCAGCAGCCAAGACCTGAGGGCCACTGAAGCTTTCTTT.

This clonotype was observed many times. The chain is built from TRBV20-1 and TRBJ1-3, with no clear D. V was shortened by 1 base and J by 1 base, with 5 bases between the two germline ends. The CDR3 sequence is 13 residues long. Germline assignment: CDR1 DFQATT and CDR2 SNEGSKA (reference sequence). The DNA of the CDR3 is TGCAGTGCTAGAGGACCTTCTGGAAACACCATATATTTT. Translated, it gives CSARGPSGNTIYF.

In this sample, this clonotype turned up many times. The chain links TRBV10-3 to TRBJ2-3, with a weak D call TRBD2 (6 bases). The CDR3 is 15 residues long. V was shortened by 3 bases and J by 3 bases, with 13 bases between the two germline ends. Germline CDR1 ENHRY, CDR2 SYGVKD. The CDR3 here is CAISDTSSSTDTQYF. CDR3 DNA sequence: TGTGCCATCAGTGATACTAGCTCATCGACAGATACGCAGTATTTT.

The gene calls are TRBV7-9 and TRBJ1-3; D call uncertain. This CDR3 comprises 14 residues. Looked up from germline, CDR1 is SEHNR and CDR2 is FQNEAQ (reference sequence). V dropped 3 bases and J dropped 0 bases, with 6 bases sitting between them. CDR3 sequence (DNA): TGTGCCAGCAGCTTTTCGAGCTCTGGAAACACCATATATTTT. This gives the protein CASSFSSSGNTIYF.

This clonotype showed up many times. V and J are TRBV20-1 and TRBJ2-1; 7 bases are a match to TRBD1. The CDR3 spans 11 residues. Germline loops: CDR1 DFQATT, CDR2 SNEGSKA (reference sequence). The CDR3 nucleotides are TGCAGAATAGACAGGGTGAATGAGCAGTTCTTC. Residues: CRIDRVNEQFF.

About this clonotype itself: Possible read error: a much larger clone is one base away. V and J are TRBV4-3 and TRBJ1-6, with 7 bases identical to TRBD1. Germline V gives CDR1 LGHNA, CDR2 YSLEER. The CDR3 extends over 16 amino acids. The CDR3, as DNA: TGCACCAGCAGCCAAGAACGGGACAGAGATAATTCACCCCTCCACTTT. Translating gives CTSSQERDRDNSPLHF.

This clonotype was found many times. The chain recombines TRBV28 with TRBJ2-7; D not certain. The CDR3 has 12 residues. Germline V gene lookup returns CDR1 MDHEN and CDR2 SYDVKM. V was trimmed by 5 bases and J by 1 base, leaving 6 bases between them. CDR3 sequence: CASSDASYEQYF. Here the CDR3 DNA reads TGTGCCAGCAGTGACGCATCCTACGAGCAGTACTTC.

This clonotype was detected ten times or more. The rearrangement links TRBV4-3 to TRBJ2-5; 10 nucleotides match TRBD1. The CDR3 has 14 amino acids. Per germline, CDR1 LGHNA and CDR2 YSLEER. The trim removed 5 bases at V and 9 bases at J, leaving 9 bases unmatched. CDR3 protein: CASSSGTGVRPQYF. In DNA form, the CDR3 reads TGCGCCAGCAGCTCCGGGACAGGGGTTAGGCCCCAGTACTTC.

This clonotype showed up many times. CDR3 protein: CASSVSVEPHMAQYF. Here the CDR3 DNA reads TGTGCCAGCAGCGTATCAGTGGAACCTCATATGGCCCAGTACTTC. This rearrangement joins TRBV9 to TRBJ2-5; D gene unclear. The V end lost 1 base, the J end lost 9 bases, and 19 bases lay between the germline ends. The CDR3 contains 15 residues. CDR1 and CDR2 from the germline V gene are SGDLS and YYNGEE.

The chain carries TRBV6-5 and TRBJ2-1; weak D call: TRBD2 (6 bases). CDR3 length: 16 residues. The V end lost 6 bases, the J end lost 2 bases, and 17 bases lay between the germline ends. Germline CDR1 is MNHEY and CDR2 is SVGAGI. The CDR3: CASSPRAAGTYNEQFF. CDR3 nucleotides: TGTGCCAGCAGCCCGCGGGCAGCGGGCACCTACAATGAGCAGTTCTTC.